One and the same sample provided the 18 T cell receptor beta chains below, sequenced in a study of Graves' ophthalmopathy and Graves' hyperthyroidism. From RNA, the CDR3 regions of TCR beta chains were amplified and sequenced. RT-PCR with HTBI primers came first, then second-round multiplex PCR. TCRdb analysed the multiplex PCR reads with MiXCR anew, one entry per CDR3 protein. The table lists about 160,000 distinct CDR3 sequences, more than 30% of them singletons, with roughly 5.2% in the top ten. Sequenced input: peripheral blood. The source of these receptors is a middle-aged woman with Graves' ophthalmopathy.

This clonotype was counted many times. The V and J genes are TRBV12-5 and TRBJ1-2; 7 bases are shared with TRBD1. The junction had 16 bases not matched to a gene; V was cut back by 5 bases and J by 4 bases. The CDR3 has 17 amino acids. Germline values: CDR1 LGHNT, CDR2 FRNRAP. The CDR3: CASGPVPLDRDIYGYTF. The CDR3 DNA follows: TGTGCTAGTGGTCCCGTCCCCCTCGACAGGGATATCTATGGCTACACCTTC.

In this sample, this clonotype turned up many times. Here the CDR3 reads CASSPSRDSSTMGYTF. The DNA of the CDR3 is TGTGCCAGTAGTCCTTCACGGGACAGCTCAACTATGGGCTACACCTTC. V and J are TRBV19 and TRBJ1-2, with 7 positions matching TRBD1. Trimming at V came to 5 bases and at J to 8 bases, leaving 17 bases not matched to a gene. CDR1 is LNHDA and CDR2 is SQIVND in the germline V gene (reference sequence). The length of the CDR3 is 16 residues. Drawing the rest from reference TRBV19 and TRBJ1-2, the complete variable domain is DGGITQSPKYLFRKEGQNVTLSCEQNLNHDAMYWYRQDPGQGLRLIYYSQIVNDFQKGDIAEGYSVSREKKESFPLTVTSAQKNPTAFYLCASSPSRDSSTMGYTFGSGTRLTVV.

This clonotype turned up a few times. The V call is TRBV12-3 or TRBV12-4, the J call TRBJ2-7, with a tentative D call TRBD2 (6 bases). V lost 2 bases and J 3 bases, leaving 14 bases between the germline ends. The length of the CDR3 is 15 residues. The CDR3 loop is CASSLRSSGVYEQYF. Written as DNA, the CDR3 is TGTGCCAGCAGTTTACGGTCATCGGGAGTCTACGAGCAGTACTTC.

This clonotype has at least ten counts. It may be a read error: a sequence one base away is much more abundant. The conserved phenylalanine or tryptophan normally closing the CDR3 is absent here, so this likely arose from a read error. V gene TRBV28 combines with J gene TRBJ1-2; TRBD1 agrees at 7 bases. CDR3 length: 14 residues. CDR1 is MDHEN and CDR2 is SYDVKM in the germline V gene. V lost 5 bases, J lost 4 bases, and 7 bases stayed unmatched. This CDR3 is CASSVEGQLYGYTS. The CDR3, as DNA: TGTGCCAGCAGTGTTGAGGGACAGCTCTATGGCTACACCTCC.

V gene TRBV24-1 combines with J gene TRBJ2-7, with D uncertain. Trimming shortened V by 9 bases and J by 0 bases, and 5 bases separated the two germline ends. Germline V CDR1 and CDR2: KGHDR, SFDVKD. The CDR3 contains 11 residues. The CDR3 loop reads CATGDSYEQYF. DNA for the CDR3: TGTGCCACCGGGGACTCCTACGAGCAGTACTTC.

This clonotype was recorded at least ten times. The chain couples TRBV12-3 or TRBV12-4 to TRBJ2-7, with 7 nucleotides matching TRBD2. V shed 6 bases, J shed 0 bases, and the junction held 11 bases outside the gene matches. This CDR3 has 16 amino acids. The CDR3, as DNA: TGTGCCAGCAGAAATTCCCTAGCGGCCAGCTCCTACGAGCAGTACTTC. As protein: CASRNSLAASSYEQYF.

This clonotype was counted at least ten times. V and J are TRBV6-4 and TRBJ1-5; D is undetermined. The V and J ends lost 3 bases and 4 bases respectively, with 7 bases between them. There are 13 residues in the CDR3. CDR1 is MRHNA and CDR2 is SNTAGT in the germline V gene. The chain's CDR3 is CASSEQGNQPQHF. The DNA of the CDR3 is TGTGCCAGCAGTGAACAAGGGAATCAGCCCCAGCATTTT.

At least ten counts were recorded for this clonotype. This chain links TRBV6-5 with TRBJ1-2; D might be TRBD1 (5 bases). Between the trimmed V and J ends, which lost 6 bases and 3 bases, there was a span of 14 bases. The length of the CDR3 is 14 residues. Germline-derived CDR1 and CDR2 are MNHEY and SVGAGI. The CDR3 DNA reads as TGTGCCAGCAGGGGAACAGGATCGTACTATGGCTACACCTTC. This translates into CASRGTGSYYGYTF.

V is TRBV20-1 and J is TRBJ1-2; possibly TRBD1 for D (6 bases). V was shortened by 1 base and J by 4 bases, with 19 bases between the two germline ends. Germline lookup yields CDR1 DFQATT and CDR2 SNEGSKA (reference sequence). There are 16 residues in the CDR3. This CDR3 reads CSARGGGLEESYGYTF. The CDR3 nucleotides are TGCAGTGCTAGAGGGGGGGGCCTAGAGGAGAGCTATGGCTACACCTTC.

This clonotype appeared many times. J is TRBJ1-6 and V is TRBV10-3; D uncertain. The V gene lost 7 bases and the J gene lost 0 bases, with 4 bases spanning the gap. CDR3 size: 13 residues. Looked up from germline, CDR1 is ENHRY and CDR2 is SYGVKD. The CDR3: CAIMSSYNSPLHF. CDR3 DNA: TGTGCCATCATGAGCTCCTATAATTCACCCCTCCACTTT.

This clonotype has a count of ten or more. The chain couples TRBV18 to TRBJ1-1; D might be TRBD1 (5 bases). Germline CDR1 and CDR2: KGHSH and LQKENI. The CDR3 loop spans 14 amino acids. With 6 bases removed from V and 2 bases from J, the gap between germline ends came to 13 bases. The CDR3 loop reads CASSLPGRNTEAFF. CDR3 in DNA: TGTGCCAGCTCTCTCCCGGGACGAAACACTGAAGCTTTCTTT.

This clonotype has a count of ten or more. The V call is TRBV18, the J call TRBJ1-5; maybe TRBD1 (5 bases). This CDR3 region has 13 residues. Trimming cost V 6 bases and J 7 bases, with 13 bases left between them. Germline-derived CDR1 and CDR2 are KGHSH and LQKENI. The CDR3 DNA sequence: TGTGCCAGCTCCCCCCTCGAGGGGCAGCCCCAGCATTTT. Encoded protein: CASSPLEGQPQHF.

This clonotype was observed many times. The chain combines TRBV2 with TRBJ1-6, with D maybe TRBD1 (6 bases). The CDR3 is 14 amino acids. Per the germline V gene, CDR1 is SNHLY and CDR2 is FYNNEI. V gave up 3 bases and J gave up 7 bases, with 10 bases separating them. CDR3 sequence reads: CASSEDSPNSPLHF. The DNA for the CDR3 is TGTGCCAGCAGTGAGGACAGCCCCAATTCACCCCTCCACTTT.

This clonotype was recorded many times. The J gene is TRBJ2-7, the V gene TRBV4-2, with 8 bases aligning to TRBD2. V lost 4 bases to trimming and J lost 0 bases; unmatched junction nucleotides: 23. The length of the CDR3 is 21 residues. Germline V gene lookup returns CDR1 LGHNA and CDR2 YNFKEQ. This chain's CDR3 is CASSRSRRGPGAGGSSYEQYF. The CDR3 coding sequence is TGTGCCAGCAGCCGATCTCGCCGGGGTCCGGGCGCGGGAGGTTCCTCCTACGAGCAGTACTTC.

The genes are TRBV12-3 or TRBV12-4 and TRBJ2-5, with 8 bases identical to TRBD2. This CDR3 contains 17 residues. V lost 8 bases to trimming and J lost 2 bases; unmatched junction nucleotides: 16. This CDR3 reads CASHTGSGRGGQETQYF. Written as DNA, the CDR3 is TGTGCCAGCCACACGGGGAGCGGGAGAGGGGGTCAAGAGACCCAGTACTTC.

There are many counts of this clonotype. The rearrangement uses TRBV15 and TRBJ1-1; D unresolved. CDR1 is LNHNV, CDR2 YYDKDF, per germline (reference sequence). Trimming stripped 0 bases from V and 1 base from J, with 24 bases between. This CDR3 is 20 amino acids long. Here the CDR3 reads CATSRDTYLSFRGRNTEAFF. The CDR3 DNA sequence: TGTGCCACCAGCAGAGATACTTATTTATCCTTTCGGGGAAGGAACACTGAAGCTTTCTTT.

This rearrangement joins TRBV27 to TRBJ2-7; D not resolved. Trimming took off 8 bases at V and 3 bases at J, with 14 bases between the two ends. In germline, CDR1 is MNHEY, CDR2 SMNVEV (reference sequence). CDR3 length equals 13 residues. The chain's CDR3 is CASLDRASYEQYF. The CDR3 DNA reads as TGTGCCAGCCTTGATCGGGCCAGCTACGAGCAGTACTTC.

There are many counts of this clonotype. The chain combines TRBV28 with TRBJ2-5; TRBD1 matches 12 bases. Trimming took 6 bases from V and 5 from J; bases not matched to a gene: 13. The CDR3 contains 17 residues. Per the germline V gene, CDR1 is MDHEN and CDR2 is SYDVKM. CDR3 nucleotides: TGTGCCAGCAGCCTCACACTCGGGACAGGGGGCGCCGAGACCCAGTACTTC. Residues: CASSLTLGTGGAETQYF.